This T cell receptor beta chain was found in a study of blood T cell repertoires in COVID-19. Study overall: Samples of COVID-19 (acute and convalescent) were obtained from the United States, Italy and Spain. Sources were T cells, B-cell-depleted T cells, or PBMCs; the material itself was cDNA or gDNA.

Per the authors' pipeline: How many nucleated cells were present was estimated from reference gene primer amplification. Data came from immunoSEQ multiplex PCR; TCRdb stores just in-frame clones and leaves some out. Clone size and V and J calls were adopted from that table, with D and trimming inferred from the DNA. The table has some 130,000 clones, roughly 76% seen once. Germline trimming cut 1 base from V and 14 bases from J; bases unmatched to any gene: 10. The CDR3 is 15 residues long. The germline V gene encodes CDR1 LNHNV and CDR2 YYDKDF (reference sequence). The chain uses TRBV15 and TRBJ1-3, with 11 bases that match TRBD1. The sample taken for sequencing was peripheral blood. This receptor was identified in an elderly man with acute or convalescent COVID-19. The CDR3, as DNA: TGTGCCACCAGCAGAGGAGGGGACAGGGGGAAGGCCCTATATTTT. Protein product: CATSRGGDRGKALYF.